This entry is about one T cell receptor (beta chain). The antigen remains undetermined. Healthy Russian Caucasian donors spanned ages about 6 to 100 years. Then a second PCR, running about 6 to 12 cycles, was carried out with a sample-barcoded 5' primer and a J-beta primer mix. TCRdb re-called the 5' RACE reads through MiXCR, storing one row per CDR3 protein. In the table there are about 1.4 million distinct CDR3 sequences, 59% of which are singletons. The data derive from a study of blood T cells in healthy people across ages. Whole-study results and caveats: The study found TCR beta diversity correlated strongly with naive T cell percentage. Donor CMV status was unknown, possibly confounding expanded clonotype changes. Diversity of TCR beta per million T cells declined in a roughly linear way with age.

The receptor was derived from a young man in good health. The source material was blood.

CDR3 DNA: TGTGCCAGCAGCGAGGGGGGACACCCGAACACTGAAGCTTTCTTT. It encodes CASSEGGHPNTEAFF. The genes are TRBV9 and TRBJ1-1, with D maybe TRBD1 (6 bases). Trimming took off 3 bases at V and 1 base at J, with 13 bases between the two ends. The germline gives CDR1 SGDLS, CDR2 YYNGEE. There are 15 residues in the CDR3.